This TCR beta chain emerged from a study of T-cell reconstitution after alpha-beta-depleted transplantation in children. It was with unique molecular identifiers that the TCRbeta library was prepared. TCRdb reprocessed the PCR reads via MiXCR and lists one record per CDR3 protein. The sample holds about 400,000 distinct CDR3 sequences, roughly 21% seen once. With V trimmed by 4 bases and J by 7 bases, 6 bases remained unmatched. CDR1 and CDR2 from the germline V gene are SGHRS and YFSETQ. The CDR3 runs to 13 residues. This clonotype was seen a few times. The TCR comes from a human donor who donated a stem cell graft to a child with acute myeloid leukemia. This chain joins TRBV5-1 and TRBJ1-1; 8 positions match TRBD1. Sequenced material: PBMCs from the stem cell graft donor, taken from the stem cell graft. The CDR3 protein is CASSVQGEVEAFF. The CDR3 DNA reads TGCGCCAGCAGCGTACAGGGGGAGGTTGAAGCTTTCTTT.